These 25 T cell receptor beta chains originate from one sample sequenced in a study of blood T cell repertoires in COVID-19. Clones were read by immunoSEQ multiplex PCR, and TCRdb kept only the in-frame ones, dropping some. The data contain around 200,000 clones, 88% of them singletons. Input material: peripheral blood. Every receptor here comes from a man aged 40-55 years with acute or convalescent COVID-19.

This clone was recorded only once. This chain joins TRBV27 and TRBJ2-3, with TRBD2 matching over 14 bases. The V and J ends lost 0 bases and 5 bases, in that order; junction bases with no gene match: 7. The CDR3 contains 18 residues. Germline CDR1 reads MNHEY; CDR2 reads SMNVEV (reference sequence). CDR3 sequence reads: CASSLSTGLAGAQDTQYF. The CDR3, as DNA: TGTGCCAGCAGTTTATCGACGGGACTAGCGGGGGCCCAAGATACGCAGTATTTT.

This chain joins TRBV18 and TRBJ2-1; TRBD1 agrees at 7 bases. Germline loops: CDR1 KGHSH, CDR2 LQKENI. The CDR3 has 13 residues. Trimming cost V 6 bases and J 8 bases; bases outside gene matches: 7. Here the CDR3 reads CASSPGQEDEQFF. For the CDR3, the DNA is TGTGCCAGCTCCCCAGGACAGGAAGATGAGCAGTTCTTC.

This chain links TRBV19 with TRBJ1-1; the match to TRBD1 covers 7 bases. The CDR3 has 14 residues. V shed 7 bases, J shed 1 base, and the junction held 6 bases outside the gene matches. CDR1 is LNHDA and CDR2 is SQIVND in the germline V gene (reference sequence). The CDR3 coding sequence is TGTGCCAGTACCATAGGGACAGAGAACACTGAAGCTTTCTTT. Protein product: CASTIGTENTEAFF.

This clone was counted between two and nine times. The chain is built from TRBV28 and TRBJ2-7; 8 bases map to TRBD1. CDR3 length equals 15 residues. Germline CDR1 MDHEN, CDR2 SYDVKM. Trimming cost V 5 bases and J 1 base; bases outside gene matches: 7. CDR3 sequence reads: CASSPTGVKSYEQYF. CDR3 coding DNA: TGTGCCAGCAGTCCGACAGGGGTGAAGTCCTACGAGCAGTACTTC.

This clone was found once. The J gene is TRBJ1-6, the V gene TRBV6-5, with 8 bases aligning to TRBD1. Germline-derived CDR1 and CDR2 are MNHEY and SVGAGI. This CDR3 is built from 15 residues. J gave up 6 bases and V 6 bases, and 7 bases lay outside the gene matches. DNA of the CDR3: TGTGCCAGCAGCCCCGTCGGACAGGGTAATTCACCCCTCCACTTT. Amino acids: CASSPVGQGNSPLHF.

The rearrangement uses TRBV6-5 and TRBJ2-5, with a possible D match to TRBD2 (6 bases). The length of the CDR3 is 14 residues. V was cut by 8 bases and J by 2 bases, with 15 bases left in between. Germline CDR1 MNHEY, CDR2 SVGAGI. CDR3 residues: CASAFSGTQETQYF. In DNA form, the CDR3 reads TGTGCCAGCGCTTTTTCCGGGACTCAAGAGACCCAGTACTTC.

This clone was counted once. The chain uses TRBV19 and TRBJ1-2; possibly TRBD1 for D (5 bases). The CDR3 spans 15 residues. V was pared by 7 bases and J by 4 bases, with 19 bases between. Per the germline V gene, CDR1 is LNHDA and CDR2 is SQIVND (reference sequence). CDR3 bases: TGTGCCAGTACCTTAACGGGGGAGGCCCCCTATGGCTACACCTTC. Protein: CASTLTGEAPYGYTF.

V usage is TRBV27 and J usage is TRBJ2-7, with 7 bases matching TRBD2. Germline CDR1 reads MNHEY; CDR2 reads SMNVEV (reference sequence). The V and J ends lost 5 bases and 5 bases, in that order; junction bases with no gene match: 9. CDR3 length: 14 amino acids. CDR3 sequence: CASSPWGLSHEQYF. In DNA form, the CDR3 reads TGTGCCAGCAGTCCCTGGGGACTAAGCCACGAGCAGTACTTC.

The CDR3 reads CASSLKRYGELFF. CDR3 DNA: TGTGCCAGCAGCCTAAAAAGATACGGGGAGCTGTTTTTT. V usage is TRBV7-2 and J usage is TRBJ2-2; D is unclear. The CDR3 covers 13 residues. Trimming pared 5 bases from V and 7 bases from J, leaving 11 bases between. Germline lookup yields CDR1 SGHTA and CDR2 FQGNSA. The full variable domain, completed using reference TRBV7-2 and TRBJ2-2, is GAGVSQSPSNKVTEKGKDVELRCDPISGHTALYWYRQSLGQGLEFLIYFQGNSAPDKSGLPSDRFSAERTGGSVSTLTIQRTQQEDSAVYLCASSLKRYGELFFGEGSRLTVL.

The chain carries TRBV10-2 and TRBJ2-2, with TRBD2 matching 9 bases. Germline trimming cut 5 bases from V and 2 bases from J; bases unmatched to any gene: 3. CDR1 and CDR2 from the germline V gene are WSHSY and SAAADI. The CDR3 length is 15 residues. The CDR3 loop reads CASSIAGENTGELFF. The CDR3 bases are TGCGCCAGCAGTATAGCGGGGGAAAACACCGGGGAGCTGTTTTTT.

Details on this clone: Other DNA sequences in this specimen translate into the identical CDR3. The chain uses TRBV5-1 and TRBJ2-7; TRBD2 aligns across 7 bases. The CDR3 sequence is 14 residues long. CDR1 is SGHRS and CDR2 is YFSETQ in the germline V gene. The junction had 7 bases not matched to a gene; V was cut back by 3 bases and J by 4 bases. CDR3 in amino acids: CASSWTGTTYEQYF. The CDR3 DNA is TGCGCCAGCAGCTGGACCGGGACTACTTACGAGCAGTACTTC.

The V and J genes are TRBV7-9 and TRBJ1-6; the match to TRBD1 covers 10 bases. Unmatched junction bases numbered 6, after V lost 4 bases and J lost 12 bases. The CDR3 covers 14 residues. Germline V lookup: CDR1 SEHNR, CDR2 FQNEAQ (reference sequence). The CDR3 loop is CASSSGQGNGPLHF. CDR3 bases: TGTGCCAGCAGCTCGGGACAGGGGAATGGACCCCTCCACTTT.

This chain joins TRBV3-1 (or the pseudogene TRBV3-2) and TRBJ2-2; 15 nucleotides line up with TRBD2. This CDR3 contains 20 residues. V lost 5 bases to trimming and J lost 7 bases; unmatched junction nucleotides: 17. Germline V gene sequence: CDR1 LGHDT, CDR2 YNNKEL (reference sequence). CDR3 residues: CASSYRTSGRAGLGVGELFF. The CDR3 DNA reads TGTGCCAGCAGCTATAGGACTAGCGGGAGGGCCGGTTTGGGTGTCGGGGAGCTGTTTTTT.

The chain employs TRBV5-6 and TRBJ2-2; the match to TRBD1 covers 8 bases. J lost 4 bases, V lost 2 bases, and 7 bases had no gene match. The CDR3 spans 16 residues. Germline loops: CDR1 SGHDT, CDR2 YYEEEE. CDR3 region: CASSFDRGSGTGELFF. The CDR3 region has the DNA TGTGCCAGCAGCTTCGACAGGGGATCGGGCACCGGGGAGCTGTTTTTT.

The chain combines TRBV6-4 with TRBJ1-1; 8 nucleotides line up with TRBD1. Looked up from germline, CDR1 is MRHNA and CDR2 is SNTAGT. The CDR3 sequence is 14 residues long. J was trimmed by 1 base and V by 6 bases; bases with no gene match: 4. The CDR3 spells CASRPGQENTEAFF. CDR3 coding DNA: TGTGCCAGCAGGCCGGGACAGGAGAACACTGAAGCTTTCTTT.

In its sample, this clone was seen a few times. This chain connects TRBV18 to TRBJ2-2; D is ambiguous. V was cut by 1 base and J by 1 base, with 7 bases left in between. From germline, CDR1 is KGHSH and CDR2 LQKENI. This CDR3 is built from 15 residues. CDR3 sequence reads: CASSPHPGNTGELFF. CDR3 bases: TGTGCCAGCTCACCACACCCAGGGAACACCGGGGAGCTGTTTTTT.

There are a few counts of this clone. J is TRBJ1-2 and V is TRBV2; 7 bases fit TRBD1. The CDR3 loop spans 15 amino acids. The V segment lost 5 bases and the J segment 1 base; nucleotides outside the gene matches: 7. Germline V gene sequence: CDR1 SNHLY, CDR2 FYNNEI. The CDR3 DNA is TGTGCCAGCAGTTACACAGGGGAGGTTAACTATGGCTACACCTTC. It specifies CASSYTGEVNYGYTF.

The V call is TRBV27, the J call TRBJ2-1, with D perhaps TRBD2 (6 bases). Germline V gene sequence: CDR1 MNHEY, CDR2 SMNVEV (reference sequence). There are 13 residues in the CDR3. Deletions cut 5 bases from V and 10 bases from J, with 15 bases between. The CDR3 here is CASSRTSGREQFF. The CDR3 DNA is TGTGCCAGCAGTCGGACGAGTGGGAGGGAGCAGTTCTTC.

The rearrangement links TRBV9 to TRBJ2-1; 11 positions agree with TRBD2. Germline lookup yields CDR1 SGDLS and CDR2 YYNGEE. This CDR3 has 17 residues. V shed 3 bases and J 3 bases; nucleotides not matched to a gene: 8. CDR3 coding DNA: TGTGCCAGCAGCGCAAAGGGACTAGCGGTTCTCTACAATGAGCAGTTCTTC. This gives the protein CASSAKGLAVLYNEQFF.

In nucleotides, the CDR3 is TGTGCCAGCAGGAAACAGGGAGGGAGCAATCAGCCCCAGCATTTT. Its protein is CASRKQGGSNQPQHF. The chain combines TRBV6-5 with TRBJ1-5, with D maybe TRBD1 (6 bases). V lost 6 bases and J lost 1, with 13 bases in between. The CDR3 spans 15 residues. Germline CDR1 MNHEY, CDR2 SVGAGI.

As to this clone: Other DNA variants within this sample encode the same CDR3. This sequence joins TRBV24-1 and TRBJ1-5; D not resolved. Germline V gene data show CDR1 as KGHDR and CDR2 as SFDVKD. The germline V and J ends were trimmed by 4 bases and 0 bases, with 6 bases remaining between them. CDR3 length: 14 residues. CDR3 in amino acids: CATSERYSNQPQHF. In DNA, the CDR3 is TGTGCCACCAGTGAACGCTATAGCAATCAGCCCCAGCATTTT.

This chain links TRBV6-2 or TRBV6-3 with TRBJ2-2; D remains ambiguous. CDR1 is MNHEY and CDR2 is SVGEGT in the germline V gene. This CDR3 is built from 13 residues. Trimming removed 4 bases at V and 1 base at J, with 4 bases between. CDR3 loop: CASSFLNTGELFF. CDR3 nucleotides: TGTGCCAGCAGTTTCCTGAACACCGGGGAGCTGTTTTTT.

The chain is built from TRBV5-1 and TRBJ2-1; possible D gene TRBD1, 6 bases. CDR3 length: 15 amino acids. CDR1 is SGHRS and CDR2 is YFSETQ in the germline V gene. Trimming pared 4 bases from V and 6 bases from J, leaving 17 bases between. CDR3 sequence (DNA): TGCGCCAGCAGCACCTACAGGGCGGAAGGCAATGAGCAGTTCTTC. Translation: CASSTYRAEGNEQFF.

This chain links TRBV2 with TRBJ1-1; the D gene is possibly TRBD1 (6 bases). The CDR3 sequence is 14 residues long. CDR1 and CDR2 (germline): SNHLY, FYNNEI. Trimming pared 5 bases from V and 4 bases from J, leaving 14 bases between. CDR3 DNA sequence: TGTGCCAGCAGTTCACCAGGGGAGGGCACTGAAGCTTTCTTT. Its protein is CASSSPGEGTEAFF.

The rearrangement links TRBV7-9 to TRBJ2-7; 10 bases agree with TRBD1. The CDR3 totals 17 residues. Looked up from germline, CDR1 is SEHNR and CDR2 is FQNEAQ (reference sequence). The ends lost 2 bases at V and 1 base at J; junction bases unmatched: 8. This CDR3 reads CASSLIRDRGPSYEQYF. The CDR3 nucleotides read TGTGCCAGCAGCTTAATCCGTGACAGGGGGCCTTCCTACGAGCAGTACTTC.